A single sample gave rise to the 9 T cell receptor beta chains below, sequenced in a study of blood T cell repertoires in COVID-19. Profiled with immunoSEQ multiplex PCR; TCRdb holds only in-frame clones, not every one. Among roughly 100,000 clones listed, around 74% were seen once. Sequences were obtained from peripheral blood. The receptors shown here come from a woman in her 70s with acute or convalescent COVID-19.

The V call is TRBV19, the J call TRBJ1-2; a possible D gene is TRBD1 (5 bases). CDR3 length equals 15 residues. V was shortened by 3 bases and J by 1 base, with 12 bases between the two germline ends. Germline CDR1 is LNHDA and CDR2 is SQIVND (reference sequence). The CDR3: CASSIPREGNYGYTF. DNA of the CDR3: TGTGCCAGTAGTATCCCCAGGGAAGGTAACTATGGCTACACCTTC. The whole variable domain, remainder taken from reference TRBV19 and TRBJ1-2, is DGGITQSPKYLFRKEGQNVTLSCEQNLNHDAMYWYRQDPGQGLRLIYYSQIVNDFQKGDIAEGYSVSREKKESFPLTVTSAQKNPTAFYLCASSIPREGNYGYTFGSGTRLTVV.

This chain uses TRBV4-1 with TRBJ2-1; 7 bases agree with TRBD1. Germline lookup yields CDR1 MGHRA and CDR2 YSYEKL. J gave up 7 bases and V 0 bases, and 9 bases lay outside the gene matches. The CDR3 runs to 16 residues. CDR3 amino acids: CASSQDPGQLGNEQFF. The CDR3 DNA reads TGCGCCAGCAGCCAAGATCCGGGACAGTTAGGTAATGAGCAGTTCTTC.

The gene calls are TRBV5-1 and TRBJ2-1, with TRBD2 identical over 7 bases. The germline gives CDR1 SGHRS, CDR2 YFSETQ. CDR3 length: 16 residues. The V segment lost 0 bases and the J segment 7 bases; nucleotides outside the gene matches: 10. DNA of the CDR3: TGCGCCAGCAGCTTGGCGCGGGGGTTTAGCGCAAATGAGCAGTTCTTC. It encodes CASSLARGFSANEQFF.

The rearrangement links TRBV2 to TRBJ1-5; D ambiguous. This CDR3 has 14 residues. Germline CDR1 and CDR2: SNHLY and FYNNEI. Between the trimmed V and J ends, which lost 2 bases and 4 bases, there was a span of 9 bases. The CDR3 bases are TGTGCCAGCAGTGAACGAACAGCTAATCAGCCCCAGCATTTT. Protein product: CASSERTANQPQHF.

The chain employs TRBV7-2 and TRBJ2-7; 9 bases align to TRBD1. CDR3 length equals 16 residues. The germline CDR1 and CDR2 sequences are SGHTA and FQGNSA. With 3 bases clipped from V and 3 bases from J, the junction kept 9 bases outside the gene matches. As DNA, the CDR3 is TGTGCCAGCAGCTTGGGACCGGGACAGGGAATCTACGAGCAGTACTTC. It specifies CASSLGPGQGIYEQYF.

The genes are TRBV2 and TRBJ1-2; the match to TRBD1 covers 11 bases. With 5 bases clipped from V and 4 bases from J, the junction kept 6 bases outside the gene matches. Germline V gene lookup returns CDR1 SNHLY and CDR2 FYNNEI. The CDR3 totals 15 residues. CDR3 coding DNA: TGTGCCAGCAGTTTGGGACAGGGGGTCAGCTATGGCTACACCTTC. Amino acids: CASSLGQGVSYGYTF. Full variable domain (missing parts from reference TRBV2 and TRBJ1-2): EPEVTQTPSHQVTQMGQEVILRCVPISNHLYFYWYRQILGQKVEFLVSFYNNEISEKSEIFDDQFSVERPDGSNFTLKIRSTKLEDSAMYFCASSLGQGVSYGYTFGSGTRLTVV.

The gene calls are TRBV6-2 or TRBV6-3 and TRBJ2-3, with TRBD2 matching 11 bases. V gave up 1 base and J gave up 3 bases; unmatched junction bases: 12. Germline-derived CDR1 and CDR2 are MNHEY and SVGEGT. The CDR3 loop spans 19 amino acids. The DNA for the CDR3 is TGTGCCAGCAGTTACTGGACAGGGGCAGGGACTAGCGGAACAGATACGCAGTATTTT. It specifies CASSYWTGAGTSGTDTQYF.

V gene TRBV5-1 combines with J gene TRBJ1-2; possible D gene TRBD1, 5 bases. The CDR3 covers 13 residues. Germline values: CDR1 SGHRS, CDR2 YFSETQ. V was clipped by 1 base and J by 3 bases, with 7 bases between them. In DNA, the CDR3 is TGCGCCAGCAGCTTGATCAGGGACTATGGCTACACCTTC. Amino acids: CASSLIRDYGYTF.

The chain has TRBV9 and TRBJ2-1; TRBD2 matches 12 bases. Trimming took 2 bases from V and 8 from J; bases not matched to a gene: 8. Germline CDR1 SGDLS, CDR2 YYNGEE. The CDR3 totals 16 residues. CDR3 residues: CASSVTRTSGADEQFF. CDR3 nucleotides: TGTGCCAGCAGCGTTACCAGGACTAGCGGGGCAGATGAGCAGTTCTTC.